Below, 30 T cell receptor beta chains from the same sample are listed, as sequenced in a study of blood T cells in healthy people across ages. A second 7 to 11 cycle PCR used barcoded and J-beta primers. TCRdb analysed the 5' RACE reads with MiXCR anew, one entry per CDR3 protein. This sample carries about 1,400,000 distinct CDR3 sequences, approximately 59% of them seen once, and the ten largest clones take approximately 7%. Sequencing used blood. These receptors originate from a man between 18 and 35 years old in good health.

This clonotype was counted only a few times. This chain connects TRBV21-1 to TRBJ2-1. TRBV21-1 is a documented pseudogene. The CDR3 is 15 amino acids. The CDR3 nucleotides are TGTGCCAGCAGCAAACGAGGGGGCACCTACAATGAGCAGTTCTTC. Translated, it gives CASSKRGGTYNEQFF.

This clonotype was recorded a few times. J is TRBJ2-7 and V is TRBV29-1; D gene uncertain. The CDR3 runs to 12 residues. Germline V gene sequence: CDR1 SQVTM, CDR2 ANQGSEA. V was pared by 7 bases and J by 9 bases, with 19 bases between. The DNA for the CDR3 is TGCAGCGCCCATGTAGGAACCTGGGGGCAGTACTTC. Its protein is CSAHVGTWGQYF.

The chain recombines TRBV5-1 with TRBJ2-1, with a weak D call TRBD2 (6 bases). V lost 4 bases, J lost 0 bases, and 14 bases lay in between. Per the germline V gene, CDR1 is SGHRS and CDR2 is YFSETQ. The CDR3 spans 16 residues. The CDR3 DNA is TGCGCCAGCAGCCTTGATGGAGCGGGCTCCTACAATGAGCAGTTCTTC. This gives the protein CASSLDGAGSYNEQFF.

The chain employs TRBV18 and TRBJ1-2, with TRBD1 identical over 9 bases. The CDR3 is 15 residues long. J gave up 3 bases and V 2 bases, and 4 bases lay outside the gene matches. Per the germline V gene, CDR1 is KGHSH and CDR2 is LQKENI. The CDR3 nucleotides read TGTGCCAGCTCACCAACACAGGGGGCTGACTATGGCTACACCTTC. Translating gives CASSPTQGADYGYTF.

DNA of the CDR3: TGTGCCAGCAGCCCCCATGACTACGAGCAGTACTTC. Translation gives CASSPHDYEQYF. The chain links TRBV6-6 to TRBJ2-4, with D uncertain. With the DNA end fitting TRBJ2-7 better, the J assignment may be wrong. The CDR3 runs to 12 residues. Germline loops: CDR1 MNHNY, CDR2 SVGAGI (reference sequence).

This clonotype was seen more than once but under ten times. The chain combines TRBV4-1 with TRBJ1-2, with D maybe TRBD1 (5 bases). Trimming took off 0 bases at V and 7 bases at J, with 21 bases between the two ends. Germline-derived CDR1 and CDR2 are MGHRA and YSYEKL. The CDR3 covers 17 residues. CDR3 nucleotides: TGCGCCAGCAGCCAAGATTCGACTACGGACATTCGCCTTGGCTACACCTTC. Protein product: CASSQDSTTDIRLGYTF.

This clonotype has only a few counts. V gene TRBV9 combines with J gene TRBJ2-3, with 12 bases lining up with TRBD2. Per germline, CDR1 SGDLS and CDR2 YYNGEE. CDR3 length: 16 residues. J lost 0 bases, V lost 3 bases, and 2 bases had no gene match. The DNA for the CDR3 is TGTGCCAGCAGCGACGGGACTAGCGGGAGCACAGATACGCAGTATTTT. Residues: CASSDGTSGSTDTQYF.

V gene TRBV2 combines with J gene TRBJ1-2, with 9 bases fitting TRBD1. There are 13 residues in the CDR3. Germline lookup yields CDR1 SNHLY and CDR2 FYNNEI. The V segment lost 3 bases and the J segment 12 bases; nucleotides outside the gene matches: 8. CDR3 region: CASSEGTGGSHTF. The DNA of the CDR3 is TGTGCCAGCAGTGAGGGTACAGGGGGCAGTCACACCTTC.

This clonotype was seen a handful of times. The gene calls are TRBV7-2 and TRBJ2-7; 10 bases agree with TRBD2. The CDR3 is made up of 15 amino acids. Germline V lookup: CDR1 SGHTA, CDR2 FQGNSA. Trimming at V came to 2 bases and at J to 2 bases, leaving 3 bases not matched to a gene. The CDR3 is CASSLRLAGPYEQYF. CDR3 in DNA: TGTGCCAGCAGCTTACGACTAGCGGGCCCCTACGAGCAGTACTTC.

The chain carries TRBV27 and TRBJ2-7; D may be TRBD2 (7 bases). The germline gives CDR1 MNHEY, CDR2 SMNVEV (reference sequence). The V end was cut by 6 bases, the J end by 2 bases, with 14 bases between. The CDR3 contains 14 residues. CDR3: CASSLGGAPYEQYF. DNA of the CDR3: TGTGCCAGCAGCTTAGGGGGGGCCCCCTACGAGCAGTACTTC.

This clonotype has only one observation. This chain joins TRBV2 and TRBJ2-3; tentatively, D is TRBD2 (6 bases). The CDR3 runs to 13 residues. Germline V gene data show CDR1 as SNHLY and CDR2 as FYNNEI. The V and J ends lost 7 bases and 3 bases respectively, with 11 bases between them. The CDR3 here is CASIRRGTDTQYF. The CDR3 coding sequence is TGTGCCAGCATTAGGCGGGGAACAGATACGCAGTATTTT.

The chain employs TRBV7-2 and TRBJ2-1; 10 bases fit TRBD1. Germline lookup yields CDR1 SGHTA and CDR2 FQGNSA. The length of the CDR3 is 16 residues. Germline trimming cut 1 base from V and 7 bases from J; bases unmatched to any gene: 7. CDR3 coding DNA: TGTGCCAGCAGCTTAGGAAGGGACAGGGGAGGTAATGAGCAGTTCTTC. It codes for CASSLGRDRGGNEQFF.

This chain joins TRBV12-3 or TRBV12-4 and TRBJ1-2, with D hard to call. V shed 2 bases and J shed 5 bases, with 27 bases lying between them. This CDR3 contains 19 residues. The CDR3 coding sequence is TGTGCCAGCAGTTTAAATCCGCCTGAAGCCCGCCCGCTCTCTTATGGCTACACCTTC. Protein sequence: CASSLNPPEARPLSYGYTF.

This rearrangement joins TRBV6-2 or TRBV6-3 to TRBJ2-1, with TRBD1 matching over 8 bases. Trimming removed 7 bases from V and 6 bases from J; junction bases left unmatched: 11. Germline CDR1 reads MNHEY; CDR2 reads SVGEGT. This CDR3 is 15 amino acids long. CDR3 sequence: CASTLRQGPGNEQFF. The CDR3 region has the DNA TGTGCCAGCACCCTCAGACAGGGGCCGGGCAATGAGCAGTTCTTC.

This chain uses TRBV3-1 with TRBJ2-2; D gene uncertain. Germline V gene sequence: CDR1 LGHDT, CDR2 YNNKEL (reference sequence). The ends were cut back, 4 bases at V and 4 bases at J, with 7 bases in the middle. The CDR3 loop spans 13 amino acids. The CDR3 nucleotides read TGTGCCAGCAGCCCAAAGTTCACCGGGGAGCTGTTTTTT. It codes for CASSPKFTGELFF. Full variable domain (outside the CDR3, taken from reference TRBV3-1 and TRBJ2-2): DTAVSQTPKYLVTQMGNDKSIKCEQNLGHDTMYWYKQDSKKFLKIMFSYNNKELIINETVPNRFSPKSPDKAHLNLHINSLELGDSAVYFCASSPKFTGELFFGEGSRLTVL.

This chain joins TRBV19 and TRBJ2-7; 10 bases are a match to TRBD1. CDR3 length: 16 amino acids. Trimming at V came to 6 bases and at J to 4 bases, leaving 12 bases not matched to a gene. Germline CDR1 reads LNHDA; CDR2 reads SQIVND (reference sequence). The CDR3 DNA sequence: TGTGCCAGTAGGGCTGGCGGGACAGGGGAGGTTTACGAGCAGTACTTC. This translates into CASRAGGTGEVYEQYF.

V gene TRBV4-3 combines with J gene TRBJ2-1; possible D gene TRBD1, 5 bases. Germline CDR1 and CDR2: LGHNA and YSLEER. Between the trimmed V and J ends, which lost 1 base and 7 bases, there was a span of 11 bases. This CDR3 comprises 14 residues. Here the CDR3 reads CASSQAREMNEQFF. The CDR3 nucleotides are TGCGCCAGCAGCCAAGCCAGGGAAATGAATGAGCAGTTCTTC.

This rearrangement joins TRBV10-3 to TRBJ2-3; 10 bases match TRBD2. Germline V gene lookup returns CDR1 ENHRY and CDR2 SYGVKD. V lost 6 bases, J lost 4 bases, and 4 bases stayed unmatched. The CDR3 has 14 residues. The DNA for the CDR3 is TGTGCCATCAGAGAAGCGGGAGGGTCAGATACGCAGTATTTT. This codes for CAIREAGGSDTQYF.

The chain is built from TRBV12-3 or TRBV12-4 and TRBJ2-2; D is tentatively TRBD1 or TRBD2 (5 bases each). The V end lost 3 bases, the J end lost 4 bases, and 33 bases lay between the germline ends. The CDR3 extends over 22 amino acids. CDR3 DNA sequence: TGTGCCAGCAGTTTTGTTATAGAGGGGACGCCGCTGGGGCGACTTGGCACCGGGGAGCTGTTTTTT. Its protein is CASSFVIEGTPLGRLGTGELFF.

The gene calls are TRBV4-2 and TRBJ2-5, with D uncertain. Trimming cost V 2 bases and J 1 base, with 17 bases left between them. The CDR3 sequence is 17 residues long. CDR1 is LGHNA and CDR2 is YNFKEQ in the germline V gene. As DNA, the CDR3 is TGTGCCAGCAGCCAAAGAACCCCCAGGTCCGGCCAAGAGACCCAGTACTTC. Translation: CASSQRTPRSGQETQYF.

The chain employs TRBV6-5 and TRBJ1-2; TRBD1 might be the D (6 bases). Trimming removed 2 bases from V and 0 bases from J, with 10 bases in between. CDR1 is MNHEY and CDR2 is SVGAGI in the germline V gene. The CDR3 length is 15 residues. CDR3 in amino acids: CASSYEGVSNYGYTF. DNA of the CDR3: TGTGCCAGCAGTTACGAGGGGGTCTCTAACTATGGCTACACCTTC.

The V gene is TRBV7-6, the J gene TRBJ2-7, with D perhaps matching TRBD1 (6 bases). Germline V lookup: CDR1 SGHVS, CDR2 FNYEAQ. The CDR3 has 17 amino acids. Trimming removed 3 bases from V and 1 base from J, with 19 bases in between. CDR3 in amino acids: CASSLETGFVLSYEQYF. The CDR3 nucleotides are TGTGCCAGCAGCTTGGAGACAGGTTTTGTTTTGTCCTACGAGCAGTACTTC.

The chain joins TRBV11-2 to TRBJ2-1; unclear D gene. CDR3 size: 16 residues. V was shortened by 2 bases and J by 0 bases, with 11 bases between the two germline ends. Germline V gives CDR1 SGHAT, CDR2 FQNNGV. CDR3 nucleotide sequence: TGTGCCAGCAGCTTATCTTTAGCAGACTCCTACAATGAGCAGTTCTTC. Translated: CASSLSLADSYNEQFF.

The rearrangement joins TRBV4-1 to TRBJ1-6; D may be TRBD1 (5 bases). The CDR3 sequence is 16 residues long. Germline CDR1 MGHRA, CDR2 YSYEKL. Trimming shortened V by 0 bases and J by 7 bases, and 13 bases separated the two germline ends. The CDR3 DNA reads TGCGCCAGCAGCCAAGAGGTGGGCAGACAGAATTCACCCCTCCACTTT. Protein product: CASSQEVGRQNSPLHF.

This clonotype occurred a few times. This chain connects TRBV6-2 or TRBV6-3 to TRBJ1-2, with D maybe TRBD1 (6 bases). CDR3 length: 14 residues. Trimming removed 7 bases at V and 4 bases at J, with 16 bases between. Germline V gives CDR1 MNHEY, CDR2 SVGEGT. CDR3 bases: TGTGCCAGCACCACGGCAGGGGTCGGCTATGGCTACACCTTC. This translates into CASTTAGVGYGYTF.

Only a few counts were recorded for this clonotype. The genes are TRBV4-2 and TRBJ1-1, with D maybe TRBD1 (6 bases). The V gene lost 5 bases and the J gene lost 0 bases, with 13 bases spanning the gap. Germline CDR1 is LGHNA and CDR2 is YNFKEQ. CDR3 length equals 15 residues. CDR3 amino acids: CASSNGQTMNTEAFF. Here the CDR3 DNA reads TGTGCCAGCAGCAACGGACAGACTATGAACACTGAAGCTTTCTTT.

This clonotype has more than one count but fewer than ten. The chain uses TRBV27 and TRBJ1-5, with 10 bases fitting TRBD1. Unmatched junction bases numbered 5, after V lost 5 bases and J lost 7 bases. The CDR3 is 14 residues long. The germline gives CDR1 MNHEY, CDR2 SMNVEV (reference sequence). The CDR3 protein is CASSPGTGAQPQHF. In DNA form, the CDR3 reads TGTGCCAGCAGTCCCGGGACAGGGGCGCAGCCCCAGCATTTT.

V and J are TRBV9 and TRBJ2-3; D is perhaps TRBD1 or TRBD2 (5 bases each). The V end was cut by 0 bases, the J end by 0 bases, with 14 bases between. The CDR3 runs 17 residues. Germline CDR1 and CDR2: SGDLS and YYNGEE. In DNA form, the CDR3 reads TGTGCCAGCAGCGTAGGGGGGTGGCAGGCGAGCACAGATACGCAGTATTTT. As protein: CASSVGGWQASTDTQYF.

The chain links TRBV29-1 to TRBJ2-2, with 12 bases matching TRBD1. Trimming cost V 3 bases and J 5 bases; bases outside gene matches: 7. CDR1 is SQVTM and CDR2 is ANQGSEA in the germline V gene. The CDR3 runs to 16 residues. The CDR3, as DNA: TGCAGCGTTGAGCCCGGGACAGGGGGCAGAACCGGGGAGCTGTTTTTT. It encodes CSVEPGTGGRTGELFF.

As regards this clonotype: One end of the junction fails to match germline, which may point to a read error. The chain couples TRBV2 to TRBJ2-7; 11 positions agree with TRBD2. The CDR3 contains 13 residues. Germline lookup yields CDR1 SNHLY and CDR2 FYNNEI. The CDR3 spells CAGSPGTSGEQYF. Written as DNA, the CDR3 is TGTGCCGGCAGCCCCGGGACTAGCGGCGAGCAGTACTTC.